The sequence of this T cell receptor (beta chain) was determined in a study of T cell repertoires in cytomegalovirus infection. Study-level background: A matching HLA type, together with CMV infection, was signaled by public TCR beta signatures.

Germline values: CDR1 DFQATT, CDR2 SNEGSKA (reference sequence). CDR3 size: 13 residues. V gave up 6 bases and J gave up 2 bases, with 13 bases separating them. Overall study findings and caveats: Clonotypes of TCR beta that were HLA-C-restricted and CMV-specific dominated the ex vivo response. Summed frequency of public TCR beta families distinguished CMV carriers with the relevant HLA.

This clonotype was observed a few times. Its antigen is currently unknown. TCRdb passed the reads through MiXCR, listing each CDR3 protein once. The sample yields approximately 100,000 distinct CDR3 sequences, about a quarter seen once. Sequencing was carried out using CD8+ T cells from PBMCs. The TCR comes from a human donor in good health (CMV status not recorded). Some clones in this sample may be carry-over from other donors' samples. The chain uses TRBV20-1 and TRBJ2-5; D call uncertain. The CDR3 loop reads CSALTDGQETQYF. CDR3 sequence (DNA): TGCAGTGCCCTAACGGACGGTCAAGAGACCCAGTACTTC.